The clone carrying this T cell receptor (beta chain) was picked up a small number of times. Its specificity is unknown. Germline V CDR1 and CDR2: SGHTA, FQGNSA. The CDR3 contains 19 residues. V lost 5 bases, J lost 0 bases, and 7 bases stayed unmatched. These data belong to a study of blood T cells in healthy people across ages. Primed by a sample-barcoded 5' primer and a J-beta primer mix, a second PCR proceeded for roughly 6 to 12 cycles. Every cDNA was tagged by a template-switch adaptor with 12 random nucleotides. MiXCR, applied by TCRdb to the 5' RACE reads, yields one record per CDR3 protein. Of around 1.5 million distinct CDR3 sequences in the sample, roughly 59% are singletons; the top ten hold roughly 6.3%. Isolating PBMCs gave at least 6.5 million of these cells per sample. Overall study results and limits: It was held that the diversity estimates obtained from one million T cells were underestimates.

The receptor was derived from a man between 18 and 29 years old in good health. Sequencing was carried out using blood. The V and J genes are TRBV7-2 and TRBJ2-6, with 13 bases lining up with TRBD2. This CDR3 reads CASSPGLAGVLSGANVLTF. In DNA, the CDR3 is TGTGCCAGCAGCCCCGGACTAGCGGGAGTACTCTCTGGGGCCAACGTCCTGACTTTC.